These 2 T cell receptor beta chains share one sample of origin, sequenced in a study of T-cell reconstitution after alpha-beta-depleted transplantation in children. Unique molecular identifiers were used in preparing the TCRbeta library. TCRdb re-called the PCR reads through MiXCR, storing one row per CDR3 protein. The profile shows a few hundred thousand distinct CDR3 sequences, about 16% of them singletons. Sequenced here: PBMCs from the stem cell graft donor, sampled from the stem cell graft. The receptor set was obtained from a human donor who donated a stem cell graft to a child with acute lymphoblastic leukemia.

The V and J genes are TRBV27 and TRBJ2-1; the match to TRBD2 covers 7 bases. The CDR3 has 15 amino acids. From germline, CDR1 is MNHEY and CDR2 SMNVEV (reference sequence). J was trimmed by 8 bases and V by 6 bases; bases with no gene match: 13. CDR3 in DNA: TGTGCCAGCAGGAAACTCCTTCTAGCGGCCCATGAGCAGTTCTTC. It encodes CASRKLLLAAHEQFF.

The chain employs TRBV5-1 and TRBJ2-7; a weak D match, TRBD1 (6 bases). The CDR3 covers 15 residues. With 0 bases removed from V and 0 bases from J, the gap between germline ends came to 10 bases. Germline values: CDR1 SGHRS, CDR2 YFSETQ. CDR3 loop: CASSLAGQPSYEQYF. The CDR3 nucleotides read TGCGCCAGCAGCTTGGCCGGACAGCCCTCCTACGAGCAGTACTTC.